The 8 T cell receptor beta chains in this list originate from one sample, sequenced in a study of T cell repertoires in cytomegalovirus infection. MiXCR, run by TCRdb on the reads, gives a single entry per CDR3 protein. The table shows some 450,000 distinct CDR3 sequences, with approximately 31% occurring only once. The material sequenced was PBMCs. The origin of the receptors is a human donor in good health (CMV status not recorded). Some clones in this sample may be carry-over from other donors' samples.

Many counts were recorded for this clonotype. The CDR3 reads CASSLDSYRLYGYTF. The CDR3, as DNA: TGTGCCAGCAGCTTAGATAGTTACAGGTTATATGGCTACACCTTC. The gene calls are TRBV11-2 and TRBJ1-2; the D gene is possibly TRBD1 (5 bases). The CDR3 runs to 15 residues. V lost 0 bases to trimming and J lost 5 bases, with 13 bases between them. Per germline, CDR1 SGHAT and CDR2 FQNNGV.

The chain has TRBV27 and TRBJ1-5; D perhaps matches TRBD1 (6 bases). This CDR3 is built from 16 residues. The germline V gene has CDR1 MNHEY and CDR2 SMNVEV (reference sequence). Trimming took 5 bases from V and 1 from J, leaving 15 bases between them. CDR3 bases: TGTGCCAGCAGTAGTACCAGGGGTGGGAGCAATCAGCCCCAGCATTTT. It codes for CASSSTRGGSNQPQHF.

This clonotype turned up a few times. The chain links TRBV27 to TRBJ2-2, with D perhaps TRBD2 (5 bases). Trimming left V 4 bases short and J 6 bases short, with 18 bases between. Germline assignment: CDR1 MNHEY and CDR2 SMNVEV (reference sequence). This CDR3 region has 16 residues. The CDR3: CASSSPGEGFAGELFF. Here the CDR3 DNA reads TGTGCCAGCAGTTCCCCCGGTGAGGGTTTCGCCGGGGAGCTGTTTTTT.

This chain joins TRBV6-5 and TRBJ2-7; possible D gene TRBD2, 6 bases. Trimming pared 6 bases from V and 3 bases from J, leaving 15 bases between. CDR1 and CDR2 (germline): MNHEY, SVGAGI. The CDR3 covers 14 residues. The chain's CDR3 is CASSLRELHYEQYF. The CDR3 DNA is TGTGCCAGCAGCCTCCGGGAGCTGCACTACGAGCAGTACTTC.

The chain uses TRBV5-4 and TRBJ2-2, with 8 bases aligning to TRBD2. Germline loops: CDR1 SGHNT, CDR2 YYREEE (reference sequence). The CDR3 runs 16 residues. The junction had 7 bases not matched to a gene; V was cut back by 2 bases and J by 4 bases. CDR3 DNA: TGTGCCAGCAGCTTTCCTGGGCTAGCGGGCACCGGGGAGCTGTTTTTT. It encodes CASSFPGLAGTGELFF. Complete variable domain (other parts from reference TRBV5-4 and TRBJ2-2): ETGVTQSPTHLIKTRGQQVTLRCSSQSGHNTVSWYQQALGQGPQFIFQYYREEENGRGNFPPRFSGLQFPNYSSELNVNALELDDSALYLCASSFPGLAGTGELFFGEGSRLTVL.

A few counts support this clonotype. The chain has TRBV14 and TRBJ1-4, with D perhaps matching TRBD1 (5 bases). Trimming shortened V by 1 base and J by 7 bases, and 19 bases separated the two germline ends. Germline V CDR1 and CDR2: SGHDN, FVKESK. This CDR3 spans 17 amino acids. CDR3 protein: CASSQALGARLSEKLFF. The CDR3 DNA follows: TGTGCCAGCAGCCAAGCCCTCGGGGCCCGACTTAGTGAAAAACTGTTTTTT.

The J gene is TRBJ1-5, the V gene TRBV4-3; D may be TRBD1 (5 bases). V gave up 0 bases and J gave up 6 bases, with 9 bases separating them. Per germline, CDR1 LGHNA and CDR2 YSLEER. The CDR3 contains 14 residues. CDR3 DNA: TGCGCCAGCAGCCAAGATGAGGGGAGTCAGCCCCAGCATTTT. This encodes CASSQDEGSQPQHF.

This chain links TRBV7-9 with TRBJ2-2; perhaps TRBD2 as D (7 bases). Trimming pared 3 bases from V and 7 bases from J, leaving 18 bases between. Germline values: CDR1 SEHNR, CDR2 FQNEAQ (reference sequence). The CDR3 length is 16 residues. Here the CDR3 reads CASSLVVDGGLGELFF. CDR3 bases: TGTGCCAGCAGCTTGGTGGTCGACGGGGGGCTCGGGGAGCTGTTTTTT.